This passage covers 19 T cell receptor beta chains from one sample sequenced in a study of T cells in localized non-small cell lung cancer. Measured with immunoSEQ multiplex PCR; TCRdb has only the in-frame clones, and not every one. The table shows roughly 8,000 clones, with about 90% occurring only once. Specimen: peripheral blood mononuclear cells, collected before any cancer treatment. The receptors shown here come from a male donor aged 60 or over with stage II lung adenocarcinoma.

This rearrangement joins TRBV5-6 to TRBJ2-7; no clear D gene. The CDR3 extends over 11 amino acids. V lost 0 bases and J lost 6, with 4 bases in between. Germline CDR1 reads SGHDT; CDR2 reads YYEEEE. The chain's CDR3 is CASSLVAEQYF. For the CDR3, the DNA is TGTGCCAGCAGCTTGGTTGCCGAGCAGTACTTC.

The chain links TRBV5-4 to TRBJ2-1, with TRBD1 as a possible D gene (8 bases). The CDR3 contains 16 residues. V was cut by 7 bases and J by 2 bases, with 19 bases left in between. CDR1 SGHNT and CDR2 YYREEE come from the germline V gene (reference sequence). The CDR3 loop reads CASALGQGGTYNEQFF. In DNA, the CDR3 is TGTGCCAGCGCCTTAGGACAGGGAGGGACCTACAATGAGCAGTTCTTC.

The chain has TRBV5-5 and TRBJ1-6, with TRBD1 as a possible D gene (5 bases). The V and J ends lost 2 bases and 7 bases respectively, with 10 bases between them. The germline gives CDR1 SGHKS, CDR2 YYEKEE (reference sequence). The CDR3 extends over 14 amino acids. The CDR3 is CASSFGAGNSPLHF. The CDR3 DNA sequence: TGTGCCAGCAGCTTCGGTGCAGGGAATTCACCCCTCCACTTT.

The chain joins TRBV5-1 to TRBJ2-5, with unresolved D. The CDR3 has 12 amino acids. Trimming shortened V by 0 bases and J by 4 bases, and 4 bases separated the two germline ends. Looked up from germline, CDR1 is SGHRS and CDR2 is YFSETQ. DNA for the CDR3: TGCGCCAGCAGCTTGGACCTAGAGACCCAGTACTTC. This translates into CASSLDLETQYF.

This sequence joins TRBV5-8 and TRBJ2-1; D may be TRBD2 (5 bases). Germline-derived CDR1 and CDR2 are SGHTS and YDEGEE. V was clipped by 6 bases and J by 4 bases, with 14 bases between them. The CDR3 contains 14 residues. CDR3 nucleotide sequence: TGTGCCAGCACCCTATGGGCGGGTTACAATGAGCAGTTCTTC. Protein sequence: CASTLWAGYNEQFF.

The chain uses TRBV5-1 and TRBJ2-2; D possibly matches TRBD1 or TRBD2 (5 bases each). CDR1 is SGHRS, CDR2 YFSETQ, per germline. The CDR3 sequence is 17 residues long. Trimming stripped 3 bases from V and 6 bases from J, with 21 bases between. The CDR3 DNA reads as TGCGCCAGCAGCTGGACTTTAACATCCTCAGGGTCCGGGGAGCTGTTTTTT. It encodes CASSWTLTSSGSGELFF.

This clone was seen just once. This chain connects TRBV27 to TRBJ2-7, with a weak D call TRBD1 (6 bases). The CDR3 sequence is 15 residues long. V shed 2 bases and J shed 2 bases, with 13 bases lying between them. From germline, CDR1 is MNHEY and CDR2 SMNVEV (reference sequence). DNA for the CDR3: TGTGCCAGCAGTTTAACGACAGGTGGCCCCTACGAGCAGTACTTC. Translation: CASSLTTGGPYEQYF.

The chain links TRBV5-4 to TRBJ1-5, with a tentative D call TRBD1 (5 bases). V lost 3 bases, J lost 1 base, and 14 bases lay in between. Germline CDR1 and CDR2: SGHNT and YYREEE (reference sequence). The CDR3 has 16 residues. The CDR3 DNA sequence: TGTGCCAGCAGCTCGGGGGGATCGGTGAGCAATCAGCCCCAGCATTTT. It is translated as CASSSGGSVSNQPQHF.

The chain links TRBV30 to TRBJ2-7; the D is unclear. V gave up 1 base and J gave up 3 bases, with 4 bases separating them. Germline V gene lookup returns CDR1 GTSNPN and CDR2 SVGIG (reference sequence). CDR3 length: 11 residues. The CDR3 sequence is CAWSANYEQYF. Written as DNA, the CDR3 is TGTGCCTGGAGTGCTAACTACGAGCAGTACTTC.

The rearrangement links TRBV5-1 to TRBJ2-1; D is undetermined. Trimming shortened V by 3 bases and J by 4 bases, and 11 bases separated the two germline ends. Per germline, CDR1 SGHRS and CDR2 YFSETQ. The CDR3 is 14 residues long. CDR3 loop: CASSSKAEYNEQFF. CDR3 DNA sequence: TGCGCCAGCAGCTCGAAGGCAGAATACAATGAGCAGTTCTTC. The variable domain in full, with the rest retrieved from reference TRBV5-1 and TRBJ2-1, is KAGVTQTPRYLIKTRGQQVTLSCSPISGHRSVSWYQQTPGQGLQFLFEYFSETQRNKGNFPGRFSGRQFSNSRSEMNVSTLELGDSALYLCASSSKAEYNEQFFGPGTRLTVL.

The chain's CDR3 is CSAPRTDTQYF. The CDR3 DNA follows: TGCAGTGCTCCTCGAACAGATACGCAGTATTTT. The rearrangement links TRBV20-1 to TRBJ2-3; D ambiguous. CDR3 length: 11 residues. V gave up 5 bases and J gave up 3 bases, with 6 bases separating them. Germline-derived CDR1 and CDR2 are DFQATT and SNEGSKA (reference sequence).

The rearrangement links TRBV12-5 to TRBJ1-6, with a tentative D call TRBD1 (6 bases). In germline, CDR1 is LGHNT, CDR2 FRNRAP. The V end was cut by 7 bases, the J end by 9 bases, with 28 bases between. The CDR3 length is 18 residues. CDR3 sequence: CASAASGGRVGLGSPLHF. DNA of the CDR3: TGTGCTAGTGCAGCCTCCGGGGGGCGCGTCGGATTGGGTTCACCCCTCCACTTT.

This chain connects TRBV7-6 to TRBJ2-6; no definite D call. The CDR3 runs 15 residues. V was shortened by 5 bases and J by 1 base, with 9 bases between the two germline ends. Looked up from germline, CDR1 is SGHVS and CDR2 is FNYEAQ. The CDR3 DNA follows: TGTGCCAGCAGCATTCAGAGTTCTGGGGCCAACGTCCTGACTTTC. This gives the protein CASSIQSSGANVLTF.

The chain combines TRBV7-2 with TRBJ2-1, with TRBD1 as a possible D gene (6 bases). With 2 bases removed from V and 6 bases from J, the gap between germline ends came to 8 bases. The CDR3 runs 13 residues. CDR1 and CDR2 from the germline V gene are SGHTA and FQGNSA. In DNA, the CDR3 is TGTGCCAGCAGCTTACTCAGGGGCAATGAGCAGTTCTTC. It specifies CASSLLRGNEQFF.

The V and J genes are TRBV10-1 and TRBJ2-3; 11 positions match TRBD2. The CDR3 contains 16 residues. Looked up from germline, CDR1 is WNHNN and CDR2 is SYGVQD (reference sequence). Unmatched junction bases numbered 4, after V lost 4 bases and J lost 1 base. The CDR3 DNA follows: TGCGCCAGCAGTGCTTCGACTAGCGGGGGCACAGATACGCAGTATTTT. Protein product: CASSASTSGGTDTQYF.

CDR3 residues: CASSPGRSGNTIYF. DNA of the CDR3: TGTGCCAGCAGTCCAGGGAGGTCTGGAAACACCATATATTTT. V gene TRBV11-2 combines with J gene TRBJ1-3, with a tentative D call TRBD1 (5 bases). Trimming took 6 bases from V and 1 from J, leaving 10 bases between them. The CDR3 spans 14 residues. The germline V gene has CDR1 SGHAT and CDR2 FQNNGV.

The chain has TRBV30 and TRBJ1-4, with D tentatively TRBD1 (6 bases). V was pared by 1 base and J by 6 bases, with 12 bases between. In germline, CDR1 is GTSNPN, CDR2 SVGIG (reference sequence). The CDR3 extends over 14 amino acids. CDR3 nucleotide sequence: TGTGCCTGGAGTGCAGGGGCCAATGATGAAAAACTGTTTTTT. As protein: CAWSAGANDEKLFF.

V usage is TRBV6-5 and J usage is TRBJ1-1, with a possible D match to TRBD1 (6 bases). CDR1 and CDR2 (germline): MNHEY, SVGAGI. V shed 3 bases and J shed 3 bases, with 11 bases lying between them. This CDR3 is 14 amino acids long. CDR3 coding DNA: TGTGCCAGCAGTTATACGGCAGGGGACACTGAAGCTTTCTTT. Its protein product is CASSYTAGDTEAFF.

The rearrangement joins TRBV6-5 to TRBJ1-4, with TRBD1 as a possible D gene (5 bases). Germline assignment: CDR1 MNHEY and CDR2 SVGAGI. Trimming shortened V by 8 bases and J by 6 bases, and 16 bases separated the two germline ends. This CDR3 has 14 residues. The CDR3 reads CASARTPYDEKLFF. The DNA for the CDR3 is TGTGCCAGCGCCCGGACACCCTATGATGAAAAACTGTTTTTT.